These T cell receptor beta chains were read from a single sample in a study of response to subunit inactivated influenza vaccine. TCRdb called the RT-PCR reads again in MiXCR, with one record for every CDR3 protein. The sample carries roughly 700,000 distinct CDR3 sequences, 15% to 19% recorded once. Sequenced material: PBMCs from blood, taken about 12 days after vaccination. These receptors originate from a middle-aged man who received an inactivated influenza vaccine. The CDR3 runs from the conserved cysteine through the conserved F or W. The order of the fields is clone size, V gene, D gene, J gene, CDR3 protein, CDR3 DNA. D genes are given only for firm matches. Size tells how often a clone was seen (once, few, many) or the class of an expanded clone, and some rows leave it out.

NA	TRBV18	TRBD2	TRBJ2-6	CASSPPKYWLGLAGSGANVLIF	TGTGCCAGCTCACCACCGAAATACTGGTTAGGGCTAGCGGGCTCTGGGGCCAACGTCCTGATTTTC
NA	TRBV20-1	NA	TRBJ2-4	CSGNFLAKNIQYF	TGCAGTGGAAATTTCTTAGCCAAAAACATTCAGTACTTC
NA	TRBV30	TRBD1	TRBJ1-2	CAWRAGGSYGYTF	TGTGCCTGGAGGGCAGGGGGGTCCTATGGCTACACCTTC
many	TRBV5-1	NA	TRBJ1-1	CASSSTGSRGTEAFF	TGCGCCAGCAGCTCTACAGGGTCACGGGGGACTGAAGCTTTCTTT
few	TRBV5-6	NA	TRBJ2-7	CASSSLSGLEQYF	TGTGCCAGCAGCTCTTTATCGGGGCTGGAGCAGTACTTC
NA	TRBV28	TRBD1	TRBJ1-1	CASSSTGTENTEAFF	TGTGCCAGCAGTTCTACCGGGACAGAGAACACTGAAGCTTTCTTT
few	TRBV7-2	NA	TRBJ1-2	CASSPHTGVGYTF	TGTGCCAGCAGCCCACACACCGGGGTCGGCTACACCTTC
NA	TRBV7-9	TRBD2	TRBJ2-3	CASSLAKGAGGKDTQYF	TGTGCCAGCAGCTTAGCAAAAGGAGCGGGGGGAAAAGATACGCAGTATTTT
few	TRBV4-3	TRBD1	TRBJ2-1	CASSQGGQGFLHEQFF	TGCGCCAGCAGCCAAGGGGGACAGGGGTTTCTCCATGAGCAGTTCTTC
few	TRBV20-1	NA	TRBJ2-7	CSASQDRSYEQYF	TGCAGTGCCTCCCAGGACAGAAGCTACGAGCAGTACTTC
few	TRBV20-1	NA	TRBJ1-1	CSARESSGNTEAFF	TGCAGTGCTAGAGAATCATCAGGGAACACTGAAGCTTTCTTT
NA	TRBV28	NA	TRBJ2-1	CASSPKEGGQSKEQFF	TGTGCCAGCAGTCCCAAAGAGGGGGGGCAGTCGAAAGAGCAGTTCTTC
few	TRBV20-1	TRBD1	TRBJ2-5	CSARDGQGPETQYF	TGCAGTGCTAGAGACGGACAGGGGCCGGAGACCCAGTACTTC
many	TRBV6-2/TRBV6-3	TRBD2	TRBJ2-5	CASTSTSGRAQETQYF	TGTGCCAGCACCTCGACTAGCGGGAGGGCCCAAGAGACCCAGTACTTC
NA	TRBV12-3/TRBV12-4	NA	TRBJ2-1	CASSFRGRTIGNNNEQFF	TGTGCCAGCAGTTTTAGGGGCAGAACCATCGGGAATAACAATGAGCAGTTCTTC
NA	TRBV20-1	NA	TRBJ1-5	CSGALRNQPQHF	TGCAGTGGGGCCCTACGCAATCAGCCCCAGCATTTT
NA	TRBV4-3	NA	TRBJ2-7	CASSQEISVQGPYEQYF	TGCGCCAGCAGCCAAGAAATTTCGGTCCAGGGCCCCTACGAGCAGTACTTC
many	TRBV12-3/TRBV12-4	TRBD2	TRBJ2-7	CASSFPGGEQYF	TGTGCCAGCAGTTTTCCGGGAGGCGAGCAGTACTTC
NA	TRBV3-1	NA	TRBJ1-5	CASSQDPAGAQHF	TGTGCCAGCAGCCAAGATCCGGCGGGGGCCCAGCATTTT
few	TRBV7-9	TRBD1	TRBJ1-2	CASSRGQGSDGYTF	TGTGCCAGCAGTAGGGGACAGGGAAGCGATGGCTACACCTTC
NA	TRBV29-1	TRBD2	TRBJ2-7	CSVEVLTGTSNEQYF	TGCAGCGTTGAGGTTTTAACCGGGACTAGCAACGAGCAGTACTTC
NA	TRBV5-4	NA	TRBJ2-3	CASSLGLGIDTQYF	TGTGCCAGCAGCTTGGGGCTAGGTATAGATACGCAGTATTTT
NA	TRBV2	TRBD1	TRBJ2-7	CASSETGVNSYEQYF	TGTGCCAGCAGTGAAACAGGGGTAAACTCCTACGAGCAGTACTTC
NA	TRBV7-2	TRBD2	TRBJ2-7	CASSLSPTSGSYEQYF	TGTGCCAGCAGCTTATCGCCAACTAGCGGGAGTTACGAGCAGTACTTC
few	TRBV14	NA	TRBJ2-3	CASSQDSVTDTQYF	TGTGCCAGCAGCCAAGATTCAGTCACAGATACGCAGTATTTT
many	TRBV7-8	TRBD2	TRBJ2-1	CASSRRALAGGPLDEQFF	TGTGCCAGCAGCCGAAGGGCACTAGCGGGGGGGCCTCTGGATGAGCAGTTCTTC
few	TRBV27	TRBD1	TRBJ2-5	CASSPRAGGTQYF	TGTGCCAGCAGTCCTAGGGCAGGGGGGACCCAGTACTTC
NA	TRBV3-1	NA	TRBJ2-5	CASSQVTGIQETQYF	TGTGCCAGCAGCCAAGTAACAGGAATCCAAGAGACCCAGTACTTC
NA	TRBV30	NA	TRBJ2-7	CAWSRPPPYEQYF	TGTGCCTGGAGTAGACCACCGCCCTACGAGCAGTACTTC
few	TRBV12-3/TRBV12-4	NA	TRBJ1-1	CASSPRVQRLFF	TGTGCCAGCAGTCCCCGGGTGCAGAGGCTTTTCTTT
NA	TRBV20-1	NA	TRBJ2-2	CSATNRRVSTGELFF	TGCAGTGCAACCAACCGTCGGGTGTCCACCGGGGAGCTGTTTTTT
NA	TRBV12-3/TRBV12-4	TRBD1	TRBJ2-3	CASEPGQGTDTQYF	TGTGCCAGTGAACCGGGACAGGGCACAGATACGCAGTATTTT
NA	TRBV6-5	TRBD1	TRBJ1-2	CASSLQGWGYGYTF	TGTGCCAGCAGTTTACAGGGGTGGGGCTATGGCTACACCTTC
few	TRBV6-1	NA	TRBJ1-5	CASSERQASGTQHF	TGTGCCAGCAGTGAACGACAGGCGAGTGGGACCCAGCATTTT
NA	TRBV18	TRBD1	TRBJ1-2	CASSPPTTGGGYTF	TGTGCCAGCTCACCACCGACGACAGGGGGTGGCTACACCTTC
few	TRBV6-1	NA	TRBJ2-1	CASSVGGQTYNEQFF	TGTGCCAGCAGTGTGGGGGGACAGACCTACAATGAGCAGTTCTTC
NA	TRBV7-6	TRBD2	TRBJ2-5	CASSLGLARRGTQYF	TGTGCCAGCAGCTTAGGACTAGCGCGGAGGGGTACCCAGTACTTC
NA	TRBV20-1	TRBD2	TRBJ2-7	CSGRAGSSYEQYF	TGCAGTGGAAGAGCGGGAAGCTCCTACGAGCAGTACTTC
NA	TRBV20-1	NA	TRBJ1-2	CSARDWINSSPESGYTF	TGCAGTGCTAGAGATTGGATAAACAGCTCCCCTGAGAGCGGCTACACCTTC
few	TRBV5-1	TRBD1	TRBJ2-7	CASQSGTGAYEQYF	TGCGCCAGTCAATCTGGGACAGGGGCCTACGAGCAGTACTTC
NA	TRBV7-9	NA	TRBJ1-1	CASRISVRGASEAFF	TGTGCCAGCAGAATAAGTGTCCGCGGGGCGTCTGAAGCTTTCTTT
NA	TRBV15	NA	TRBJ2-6	CATSSNPKASGANVLTF	TGTGCCACCAGCAGTAATCCCAAAGCCTCTGGGGCCAACGTCCTGACTTTC
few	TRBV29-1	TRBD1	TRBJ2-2	CSVEPDRGNTGELFF	TGCAGCGTTGAACCGGACAGGGGAAATACCGGGGAGCTGTTTTTT
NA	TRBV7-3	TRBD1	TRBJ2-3	CASSIFGQGGADTQYF	TGTGCCAGCAGCATTTTCGGACAGGGGGGCGCAGATACGCAGTATTTT
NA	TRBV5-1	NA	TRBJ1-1	CASSLAQAARTEAFF	TGCGCCAGCAGCTTGGCGCAGGCCGCACGGACTGAAGCTTTCTTT
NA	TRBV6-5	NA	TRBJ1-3	CASSYRQTAGELLGNTIYF	TGTGCCAGCAGTTACCGACAGACTGCAGGGGAATTGTTAGGAAACACCATATATTTT
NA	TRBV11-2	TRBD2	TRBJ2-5	CASSLSSSGYQETQYF	TGTGCCAGCAGCTTATCGTCTAGCGGGTACCAAGAGACCCAGTACTTC
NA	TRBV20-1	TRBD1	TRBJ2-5	CSAPSGPGQGKETQYF	TGCAGTGCTCCTTCTGGCCCGGGACAGGGGAAAGAGACCCAGTACTTC
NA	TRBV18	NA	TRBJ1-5	CASSPGNLNQPQHF	TGTGCCAGCTCACCGGGGAACCTCAATCAGCCCCAGCATTTT
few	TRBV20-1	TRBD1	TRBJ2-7	CSARKTGQGPYEQYF	TGCAGTGCTAGAAAGACCGGACAGGGCCCCTACGAGCAGTACTTC
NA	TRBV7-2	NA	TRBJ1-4	CASSLSPSGGEKLFF	TGTGCCAGCAGCTTATCACCGTCCGGGGGCGAAAAACTGTTTTTT
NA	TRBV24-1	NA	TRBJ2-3	CATSDYYREGTQYF	TGTGCCACCAGTGACTATTACAGGGAAGGTACGCAGTATTTT
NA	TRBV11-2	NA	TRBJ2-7	CASSHVKAPYEQYF	TGTGCCAGCAGCCACGTGAAGGCCCCCTACGAGCAGTACTTC